The 14 T cell receptor beta chains below all came from one sample that was sequenced in a study of early T cells in non-severe SARS-CoV-2 infection. TCRdb ran MiXCR on the 5' RACE reads and lists one entry per CDR3 protein. This table has some 50,000 distinct CDR3 sequences, more than 9% appearing once. The material sequenced was whole blood. The receptor set was obtained from an adult who was a healthcare worker with PCR-confirmed SARS-CoV-2 infection or an uninfected control (not recorded which).

This clonotype was seen repeatedly, ten times or more. The chain recombines TRBV20-1 with TRBJ2-5, with 9 nucleotides matching TRBD2. V shed 0 bases, J shed 3 bases, and the junction held 2 bases outside the gene matches. The germline V gene has CDR1 DFQATT and CDR2 SNEGSKA (reference sequence). CDR3 length: 14 amino acids. The CDR3 loop is CSARDLAGEETQYF. The CDR3 DNA sequence: TGCAGTGCTAGAGACTTAGCGGGAGAAGAGACCCAGTACTTC.

The table lists this clonotype with many counts. The V gene is TRBV7-3, the J gene TRBJ2-5; TRBD1 or TRBD2 may be the D gene (5 bases each). V was shortened by 2 bases and J by 2 bases, with 9 bases between the two germline ends. Germline assignment: CDR1 SGHTA and CDR2 FQGTGA. CDR3 length: 14 amino acids. Here the CDR3 reads CASSLGTIQETQYF. In DNA form, the CDR3 reads TGTGCCAGCAGCTTAGGGACCATTCAAGAGACCCAGTACTTC.

This clonotype was recorded a few times. The chain joins TRBV5-1 to TRBJ2-3; D is uncertain. Looked up from germline, CDR1 is SGHRS and CDR2 is YFSETQ. With 2 bases removed from V and 0 bases from J, the gap between germline ends came to 7 bases. There are 14 residues in the CDR3. The CDR3 reads CASSFQKSTDTQYF. The DNA for the CDR3 is TGCGCCAGCAGCTTCCAGAAGAGCACAGATACGCAGTATTTT.

This clonotype was seen only a few times. This rearrangement joins TRBV25-1 to TRBJ1-1; tentative D call: TRBD1 (5 bases). V lost 4 bases and J 1 base, leaving 19 bases between the germline ends. The CDR3 runs to 17 residues. In germline, CDR1 is MGHDK, CDR2 SYGVNS. The DNA of the CDR3 is TGTGCCAGCAGTGCGGGGGGAGCCCGGGCTAAGAACACTGAAGCTTTCTTT. Protein sequence: CASSAGGARAKNTEAFF.

V gene TRBV29-1 combines with J gene TRBJ1-5; TRBD1 might be the D (5 bases). CDR3 length: 14 residues. The V end lost 5 bases, the J end lost 3 bases, and 14 bases lay between the germline ends. The germline V gene encodes CDR1 SQVTM and CDR2 ANQGSEA. This CDR3 is CSVSLGTYNQPQHF. CDR3 DNA sequence: TGCAGCGTTTCCCTTGGGACCTACAATCAGCCCCAGCATTTT.

At least ten counts were recorded for this clonotype. The V call is TRBV19, the J call TRBJ2-3; the match to TRBD2 covers 7 bases. This CDR3 contains 14 residues. V lost 4 bases and J lost 3; bases outside the gene matches: 4. The V gene's germline CDR1 is LNHDA and CDR2 SQIVND (reference sequence). The DNA of the CDR3 is TGTGCCAGTAGTAGCGGGACTACTACAGATACGCAGTATTTT. Residues: CASSSGTTTDTQYF.

The CDR3 DNA follows: TGTGCCAGTTCCCTTGGGGGGGGTGGACCCTACGAGCAGTACTTC. This translates into CASSLGGGGPYEQYF. The chain combines TRBV13 with TRBJ2-7; 7 positions agree with TRBD2. Germline assignment: CDR1 PRHDT and CDR2 FYEKMQ (reference sequence). V shed 9 bases, J shed 2 bases, and the junction held 13 bases outside the gene matches. CDR3 size: 15 residues.

Comments on this clonotype: A much larger clone differs by one base, so this may be a read error. The chain employs TRBV10-1 and TRBJ2-3; no firm D call. The CDR3 is made up of 13 amino acids. The V and J ends lost 4 bases and 0 bases respectively, with 5 bases between them. Germline loops: CDR1 WNHNN, CDR2 SYGVQD (reference sequence). CDR3 nucleotides: TGCGCCAGCAGTGGCCCTAGCACAGATACGCAGTATTTT. It specifies CASSGPSTDTQYF.

This clonotype has ten or more counts. The genes are TRBV7-3 and TRBJ1-5; D gene uncertain. Per germline, CDR1 SGHTA and CDR2 FQGTGA. V dropped 1 base and J dropped 4 bases, with 5 bases sitting between them. The CDR3 extends over 13 amino acids. CDR3 amino acids: CASSLKPNQPQHF. The DNA of the CDR3 is TGTGCCAGCAGCTTAAAGCCGAATCAGCCCCAGCATTTT. The whole variable domain, remainder taken from reference TRBV7-3 and TRBJ1-5, is GAGVSQTPSNKVTEKGKYVELRCDPISGHTALYWYRQSLGQGPEFLIYFQGTGAADDSGLPNDRFFAVRPEGSVSTLKIQRTERGDSAVYLCASSLKPNQPQHFGDGTRLSIL.

This clonotype was counted only a few times. The chain carries TRBV21-1 and TRBJ2-5; the tabulated D call, TRBD1, remains unverified against the DNA. TRBV21-1 is annotated as a pseudogene. The CDR3 loop spans 13 amino acids. The CDR3 is CASFRQGKETQYF. The CDR3, as DNA: TGTGCCAGCTTTCGACAGGGAAAAGAGACCCAGTACTTC.

This clonotype was seen a handful of times. The chain joins TRBV7-2 to TRBJ1-1, with D possibly TRBD1 on 6 matching bases. Germline CDR1 SGHTA, CDR2 FQGNSA. V lost 5 bases and J 1 base, leaving 11 bases between the germline ends. The CDR3 totals 14 residues. CDR3 in DNA: TGTGCCAGCAGCAACTACAGGGAGAACACTGAAGCTTTCTTT. Encoded protein: CASSNYRENTEAFF.

This clonotype was picked up many times. The V gene is TRBV29-1, the J gene TRBJ1-1; no clear D gene. The CDR3 has 14 amino acids. V lost 3 bases, J lost 5 bases, and 16 bases lay in between. The germline V gene has CDR1 SQVTM and CDR2 ANQGSEA. DNA for the CDR3: TGCAGCGTTGACAAGGGTTCTCTGTGGACTGAAGCTTTCTTT. Amino acid sequence: CSVDKGSLWTEAFF.

This clonotype was seen many times. The chain's CDR3 is CASSHAGDNSPLHF. CDR3 in DNA: TGTGCCAGCAGCCACGCTGGGGATAATTCACCCCTCCACTTT. The chain couples TRBV11-2 to TRBJ1-6; D gene unclear. Germline V gene data show CDR1 as SGHAT and CDR2 as FQNNGV. Trimming cost V 5 bases and J 5 bases, with 10 bases left between them. The CDR3 consists of 14 residues.

This clonotype was seen only a few times. The chain has TRBV19 and TRBJ2-7; D might be TRBD1 (5 bases). The CDR3 contains 15 residues. Germline CDR1 and CDR2: LNHDA and SQIVND (reference sequence). The V end was cut by 5 bases, the J end by 2 bases, with 16 bases between. The CDR3 bases are TGTGCCAGTAGTCCCAAACTGACAGAAACCTACGAGCAGTACTTC. Its translation is CASSPKLTETYEQYF. The complete variable domain, with remaining parts taken from reference TRBV19 and TRBJ2-7, reads DGGITQSPKYLFRKEGQNVTLSCEQNLNHDAMYWYRQDPGQGLRLIYYSQIVNDFQKGDIAEGYSVSREKKESFPLTVTSAQKNPTAFYLCASSPKLTETYEQYFGPGTRLTVT.